These T cell receptor beta chains were read from a single sample in a study of T cell repertoires in cytomegalovirus infection. TCRdb re-called the reads through MiXCR, storing one row per CDR3 protein. The sample shows 700,000 to 850,000 distinct CDR3 sequences, approximately 32% of them seen only once. The antigens these receptors bind are not known. Material: cultured CD8+ T cells from PBMCs, obtained from culture after CMV antigen stimulation. All receptors derive from a human donor in good health (CMV status not recorded). Some clones in this sample may be carry-over from other donors' samples. CDR3s include the opening cysteine and the closing phenylalanine or tryptophan. The D gene is left open where the match is weak. Not every row has a clone size; where given, it reads once, few, many or a size class.

abundance,v_gene,d_gene,j_gene,CDR3nt,CDR3aa
-,TRBV7-6,-,TRBJ2-5,TGTGCCAGCAGCTTGTGGGCGGGAACGCAAGAGACCCAGTACTTC,CASSLWAGTQETQYF
many,TRBV7-6,-,TRBJ2-1,TGTGCCAGCAGCTCAGGGGTGAATGAGCAGTTCTTC,CASSSGVNEQFF
-,TRBV19,TRBD1,TRBJ1-5,TGTGCCAGTAAGGCACAGGGGCGAGACAATCAGCCCCAGCATTTT,CASKAQGRDNQPQHF
few,TRBV29-1,-,TRBJ1-4,TGCAGCGTTGAAGAGTATCCAGGGAGGGATAATGAAAAACTGTTTTTT,CSVEEYPGRDNEKLFF
few,TRBV4-3,TRBD2,TRBJ2-5,TGCGCCAGCAGCCAAGAATGGCGGGGGAGCCAAGAGACCCAGTACTTC,CASSQEWRGSQETQYF
few,TRBV29-1,TRBD1,TRBJ1-2,TGCAGCGTTGAAGATCGCACAGGGGGGGGATATGGCTACACCTTC,CSVEDRTGGGYGYTF
-,TRBV24-1,-,TRBJ2-3,TGTGCCACCAGTGACCCAGAGGGATTTAGCACAGATACGCAGTATTTT,CATSDPEGFSTDTQYF
-,TRBV4-2,TRBD1,TRBJ2-3,TGTGCCAGCAGCCTCACCCAGGGACAGGGGACAGATACGCAGTATTTT,CASSLTQGQGTDTQYF
-,TRBV7-8,-,TRBJ2-1,TGTGCCAGCAACCCAGGTAGGACCTACAATGAGCAGTTCTTC,CASNPGRTYNEQFF
-,TRBV28,-,TRBJ1-2,TGTGCCAACAGAGCTATCGAGTCAGACACCTTC,CANRAIESDTF
-,TRBV6-8,-,TRBJ1-6,TGTGCCAGCAGTTACGGTTCGGGGTATAATTCACCCCTCCACTTT,CASSYGSGYNSPLHF
-,TRBV24-1,-,TRBJ2-3,TGTGCCACCAGTGAAGCCCGCGAGGGTCCCACAGATACGCAGTATTTT,CATSEAREGPTDTQYF
few,TRBV7-9,TRBD1,TRBJ1-1,TGTGCCAGCAGTAGGGACAGGGGTAAATTCTTT,CASSRDRGKFF
-,TRBV5-8,-,TRBJ1-5,TGTGCCAGCAGCTTGAACCATCCCAATCAGCCCCAGCATTTT,CASSLNHPNQPQHF
few,TRBV3-1,-,TRBJ2-3,TGTGCCAGCAGCCAAGCCAGCGCCCCAGATACGCAGTATTTT,CASSQASAPDTQYF
-,TRBV12-3/TRBV12-4,-,TRBJ1-2,TGTGCCAGCAGCCCCGGACCTATTATTGCCAATGGCTACACCTTC,CASSPGPIIANGYTF
-,TRBV20-1,-,TRBJ1-1,TGCAGTGCTAGGGGGGCGAGCACTGAAGCTTTCTTT,CSARGASTEAFF
-,TRBV7-9,-,TRBJ2-5,TGTGCCAGCAGCCAGCGGACGCGGGAGACCCAGTACTTC,CASSQRTRETQYF
many,TRBV7-2,TRBD1,TRBJ1-2,TGTGCCAGCAGCCCGCCGGACAGGCAGATAGTCGACGGCTACACCTTC,CASSPPDRQIVDGYTF
-,TRBV7-6,-,TRBJ1-4,TGTGCCAGCAGTTTAGCGCTCCAGGATTCTGAAAAACTGTTTTTT,CASSLALQDSEKLFF
-,TRBV27,TRBD1,TRBJ1-1,TGTGCCAGCAGTGAGCGACAGGGTCTGAACACTGAAGCTTTCTTT,CASSERQGLNTEAFF
-,TRBV7-6,TRBD1,TRBJ1-3,TGTGCCAGCAGCTTAGCCTCGACAGGGACTGGAAACACCATATATTTT,CASSLASTGTGNTIYF
many,TRBV7-9,-,TRBJ2-5,TGTGCCAGCAGCTTAATTAAGGGGTCGCTGGTGACCCAGTACTTC,CASSLIKGSLVTQYF
few,TRBV6-4,-,TRBJ2-7,TGTGCCAGCAGTCCTATTCAGGGTTCCTACGAGCAGTACTTC,CASSPIQGSYEQYF
-,TRBV12-3/TRBV12-4,-,TRBJ1-2,TGTGCCAGCAGTTCATCCGGGACTAGCAGTGGCTACACCTTC,CASSSSGTSSGYTF